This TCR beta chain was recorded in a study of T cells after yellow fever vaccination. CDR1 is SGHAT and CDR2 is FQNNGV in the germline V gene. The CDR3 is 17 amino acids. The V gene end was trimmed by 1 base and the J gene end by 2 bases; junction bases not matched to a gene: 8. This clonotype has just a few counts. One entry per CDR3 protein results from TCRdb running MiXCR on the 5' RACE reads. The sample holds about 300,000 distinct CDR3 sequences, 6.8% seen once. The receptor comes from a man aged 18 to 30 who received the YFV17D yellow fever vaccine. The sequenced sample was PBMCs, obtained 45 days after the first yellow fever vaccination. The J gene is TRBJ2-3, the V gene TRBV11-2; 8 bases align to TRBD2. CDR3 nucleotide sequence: TGTGCCAGCAGCTTAGTTACCCGGCGGGGGGTCACAGATACGCAGTATTTT. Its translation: CASSLVTRRGVTDTQYF.